The T cell receptor beta chain under discussion was sequenced for a study of regulatory T cells in long-lasting Graves disease. This clonotype came up many times. The antigen remains unidentified. Relying on iRepertoire HTBI primers and Arm-PCR of CDR3 regions, the team built TCR beta libraries. TCRdb recomputed calls from the multiplex PCR reads with MiXCR, one row per CDR3 protein. Of a few hundred thousand distinct CDR3 sequences listed, roughly 21% were seen once; the top ten hold roughly an eighth. This CDR3 contains 12 residues. V lost 4 bases to trimming and J lost 6 bases, with 10 bases between them. Time point of the sample: persistent/refractory GD, antithyroid drugs over 5 years with positive TRAb. From RNA extracted from PBMCs, the TCR library was made. The patients were enrolled through endocrinology in Xi'an, China. General study findings and limits: Less diverse TCR repertoires were seen in persistent Graves' patients than in newly diagnosed ones.

The receptor's source is a female donor with Graves disease. Source: peripheral blood mononuclear cells (PBMCs), taken when the disease was refractory, from a patient treated with antithyroid drugs. The chain links TRBV12-3 or TRBV12-4 to TRBJ2-7; no reliable D call. The CDR3 nucleotides read TGTGCCAGCAGTTCTCCGGGCGGCGAGCAGTACTTC. This gives the protein CASSSPGGEQYF.